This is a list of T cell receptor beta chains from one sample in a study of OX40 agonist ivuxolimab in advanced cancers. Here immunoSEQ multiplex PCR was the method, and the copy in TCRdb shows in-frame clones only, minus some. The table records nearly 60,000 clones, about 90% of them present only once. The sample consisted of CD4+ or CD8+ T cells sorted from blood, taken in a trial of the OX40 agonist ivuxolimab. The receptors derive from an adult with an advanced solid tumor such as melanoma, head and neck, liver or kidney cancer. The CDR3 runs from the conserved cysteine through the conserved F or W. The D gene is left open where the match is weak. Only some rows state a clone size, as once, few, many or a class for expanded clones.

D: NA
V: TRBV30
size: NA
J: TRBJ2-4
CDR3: CAWMRSGGAIVLAKNIQYF
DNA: TGTGCCTGGATGAGGTCCGGGGGCGCGATCGTACTGGCCAAAAACATTCAGTACTTC

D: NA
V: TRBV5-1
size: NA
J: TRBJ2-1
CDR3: CASSLGQRNEQFF
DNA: TGCGCCAGCAGCTTAGGACAGCGAAATGAGCAGTTCTTC

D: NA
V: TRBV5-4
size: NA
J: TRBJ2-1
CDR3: CASSGGLYNEQFF
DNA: TGTGCCAGCAGCGGGGGACTGTACAATGAGCAGTTCTTC

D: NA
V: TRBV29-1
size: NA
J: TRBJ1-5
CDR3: CSVTDGNQPQHF
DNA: TGCAGCGTCACGGACGGAAATCAGCCCCAGCATTTT

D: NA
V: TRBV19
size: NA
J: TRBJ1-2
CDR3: CASSIVRDKGYTF
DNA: TGTGCCAGTAGTATAGTTCGGGATAAAGGCTACACCTTC

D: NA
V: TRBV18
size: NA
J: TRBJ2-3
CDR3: CASSPPASTDTQYF
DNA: TGTGCCAGCTCACCCCCGGCTAGCACAGATACGCAGTATTTT

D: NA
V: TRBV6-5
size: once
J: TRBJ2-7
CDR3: CASSAGFAYEQYF
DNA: TGTGCCAGCAGTGCGGGGTTTGCCTACGAGCAGTACTTC

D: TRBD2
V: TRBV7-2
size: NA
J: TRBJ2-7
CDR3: CASSLTSGGSYEQYF
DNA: TGTGCCAGCAGCTTGACTAGCGGGGGCTCCTACGAGCAGTACTTC

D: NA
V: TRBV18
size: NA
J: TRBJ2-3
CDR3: CASSPGRDDTQYF
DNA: TGTGCCAGCTCACCTGGAAGGGATGATACGCAGTATTTT

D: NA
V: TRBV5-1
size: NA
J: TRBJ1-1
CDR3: CASSFLQMNTEAFF
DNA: TGCGCCAGCAGCTTTCTACAGATGAACACTGAAGCTTTCTTT

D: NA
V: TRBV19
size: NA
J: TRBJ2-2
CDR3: CASTQNPTVGELFF
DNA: TGTGCCAGTACACAAAACCCGACAGTCGGGGAGCTGTTTTTT

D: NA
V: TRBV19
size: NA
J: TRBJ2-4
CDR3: CASTWQGSNIQYF
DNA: TGTGCCAGTACCTGGCAGGGGTCAAACATTCAGTACTTC

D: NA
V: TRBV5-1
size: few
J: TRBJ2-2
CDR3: CASSLAFLNTGELFF
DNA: TGCGCCAGCAGCTTGGCGTTCTTGAACACCGGGGAGCTGTTTTTT

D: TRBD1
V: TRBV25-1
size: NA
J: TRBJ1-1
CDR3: CASSQGGLVAEAFF
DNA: TGTGCCAGCAGTCAAGGGGGCCTAGTAGCTGAAGCTTTCTTT

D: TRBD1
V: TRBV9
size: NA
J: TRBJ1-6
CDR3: CASSPGQPNSPLHF
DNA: TGTGCCAGCAGCCCGGGACAGCCTAATTCACCCCTCCACTTT

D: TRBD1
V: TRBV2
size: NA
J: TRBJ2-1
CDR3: CASRGTGNYNEQFF
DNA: TGTGCCAGCAGGGGGACAGGGAACTACAATGAGCAGTTCTTC

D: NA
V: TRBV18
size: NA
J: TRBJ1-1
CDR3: CASSPNGGNTEAFF
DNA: TGTGCCAGCTCACCAAATGGAGGGAACACTGAAGCTTTCTTT

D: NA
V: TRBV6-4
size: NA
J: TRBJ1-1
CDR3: CASTHHGQGSLMNTEAFF
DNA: TGTGCCAGCACCCATCATGGGCAGGGAAGTTTGATGAACACTGAAGCTTTCTTT

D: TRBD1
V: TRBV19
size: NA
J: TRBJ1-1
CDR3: CASSITGDTEAFF
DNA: TGTGCCAGTAGTATAACAGGGGACACTGAAGCTTTCTTT

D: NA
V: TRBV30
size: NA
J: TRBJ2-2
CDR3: CAWSVGWTGELFF
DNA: TGTGCCTGGAGTGTAGGATGGACCGGGGAGCTGTTTTTT

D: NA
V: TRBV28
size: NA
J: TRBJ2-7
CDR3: CASSLSGAFTEQYF
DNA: TGTGCCAGCAGTTTATCAGGGGCCTTTACCGAGCAGTACTTC

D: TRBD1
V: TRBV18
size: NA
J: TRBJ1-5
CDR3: CASSPMDRGSNQPQHF
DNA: TGTGCCAGCTCACCGATGGACAGGGGAAGCAATCAGCCCCAGCATTTT

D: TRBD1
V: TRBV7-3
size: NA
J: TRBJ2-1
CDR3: CASSTNGQGYNEQFF
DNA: TGTGCCAGCAGCACCAACGGACAGGGCTACAATGAGCAGTTCTTC

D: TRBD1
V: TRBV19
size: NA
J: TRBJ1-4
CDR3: CASSPRTGFNEKLFF
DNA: TGTGCCAGTAGTCCTCGGACAGGATTTAATGAAAAACTGTTTTTT

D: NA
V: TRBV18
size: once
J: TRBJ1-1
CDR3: CASSSTVNTEAFF
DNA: TGTGCCAGCTCATCGACAGTCAACACTGAAGCTTTCTTT

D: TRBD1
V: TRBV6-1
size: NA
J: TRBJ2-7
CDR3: CASSDGQDYEQYF
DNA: TGTGCCAGCAGTGACGGACAGGACTACGAGCAGTACTTC

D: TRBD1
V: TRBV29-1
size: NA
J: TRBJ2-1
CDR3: CSVTGGQGRHEQFF
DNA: TGCAGCGTGACTGGGGGACAGGGAAGGCATGAGCAGTTCTTC

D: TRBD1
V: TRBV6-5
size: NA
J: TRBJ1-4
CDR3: CASRHQGGGEKLFF
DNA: TGTGCCAGCAGACACCAGGGGGGGGGTGAAAAACTGTTTTTT

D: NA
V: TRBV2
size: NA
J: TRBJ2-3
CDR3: CASSKAAVMGDTQYF
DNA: TGTGCCAGCAGTAAGGCGGCAGTCATGGGAGATACGCAGTATTTT

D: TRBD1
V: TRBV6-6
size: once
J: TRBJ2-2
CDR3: CASSSGTVTGELFF
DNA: TGTGCCAGCAGCTCCGGGACAGTTACCGGGGAGCTGTTTTTT

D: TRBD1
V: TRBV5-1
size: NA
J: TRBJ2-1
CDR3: CASSLQGGTYNEQFF
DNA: TGCGCCAGCAGCTTACAGGGGGGTACCTACAATGAGCAGTTCTTC

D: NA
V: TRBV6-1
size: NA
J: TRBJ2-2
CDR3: CASSAQSTGELFF
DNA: TGTGCCAGCAGTGCCCAAAGCACCGGGGAGCTGTTTTTT

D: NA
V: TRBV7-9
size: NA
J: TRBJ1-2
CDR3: CASSLGAVYGYTF
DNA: TGTGCCAGCAGCTTAGGGGCGGTTTATGGCTACACCTTC

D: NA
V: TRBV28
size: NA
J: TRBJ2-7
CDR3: CASTLGQSSYEQYF
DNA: TGTGCCAGCACCCTAGGACAGAGCTCCTACGAGCAGTACTTC

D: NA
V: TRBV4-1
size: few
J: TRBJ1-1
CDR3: CASSQRTKNTEAFF
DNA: TGCGCCAGCAGCCAGAGGACAAAGAACACTGAAGCTTTCTTT

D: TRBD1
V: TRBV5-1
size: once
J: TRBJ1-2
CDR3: CASRGGTAYGYTF
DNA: TGCGCCAGCAGGGGAGGGACAGCTTATGGCTACACCTTC

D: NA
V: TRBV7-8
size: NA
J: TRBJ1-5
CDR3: CASSLADDYSNQPQHF
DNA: TGTGCCAGCAGCTTAGCGGACGACTATAGCAATCAGCCCCAGCATTTT

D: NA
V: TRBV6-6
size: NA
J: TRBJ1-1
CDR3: CASSPTNTEAFF
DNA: TGTGCCAGCAGTCCCACCAACACTGAAGCTTTCTTT

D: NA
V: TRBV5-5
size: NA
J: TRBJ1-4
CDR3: CASSMQGRTNEKLFF
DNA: TGTGCCAGCAGCATGCAGGGGAGAACTAATGAAAAACTGTTTTTT

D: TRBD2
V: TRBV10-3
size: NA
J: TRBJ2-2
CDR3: CAIALAGSSTGELFF
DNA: TGTGCCATCGCGCTAGCGGGATCGTCCACCGGGGAGCTGTTTTTT

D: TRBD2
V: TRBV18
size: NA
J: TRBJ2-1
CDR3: CASSPAGGPYEQFF
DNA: TGTGCCAGCTCACCCGCGGGAGGGCCATATGAGCAGTTCTTC

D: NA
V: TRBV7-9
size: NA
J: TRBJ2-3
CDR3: CASSLGTDTQYF
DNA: TGTGCCAGCAGCTTAGGAACAGATACGCAGTATTTT

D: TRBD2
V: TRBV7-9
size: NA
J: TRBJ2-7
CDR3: CASSFQAGGLYEQYF
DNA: TGTGCCAGCAGTTTTCAAGCGGGAGGGCTCTACGAGCAGTACTTC

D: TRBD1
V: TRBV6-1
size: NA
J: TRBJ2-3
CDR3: CASREGQLTQYF
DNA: TGTGCCAGCAGAGAGGGACAGCTTACGCAGTATTTT

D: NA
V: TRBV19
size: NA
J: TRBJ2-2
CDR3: CASSRRRTVTNTGELFF
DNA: TGTGCCAGTAGTAGAAGACGGACAGTTACGAACACCGGGGAGCTGTTTTTT

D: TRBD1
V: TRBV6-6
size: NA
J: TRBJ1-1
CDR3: CASDKGQPNTEAFF
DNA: TGTGCCAGCGACAAGGGACAGCCGAACACTGAAGCTTTCTTT

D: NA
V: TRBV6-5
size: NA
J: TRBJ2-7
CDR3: CASSTRGSSYEQYF
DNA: TGTGCCAGCAGTACCCGGGGGAGCTCCTACGAGCAGTACTTC

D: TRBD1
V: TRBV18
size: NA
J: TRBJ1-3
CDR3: CASSPPLQGASGNTIYF
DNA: TGTGCCAGCTCACCACCTCTCCAGGGGGCTTCTGGAAACACCATATATTTT

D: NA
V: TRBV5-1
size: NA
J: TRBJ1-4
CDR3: CASSLSTEIAEKLFF
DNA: TGCGCCAGCAGCTTATCGACAGAGATTGCTGAAAAACTGTTTTTT

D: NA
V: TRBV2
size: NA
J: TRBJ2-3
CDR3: CASTRDTADGDTQYF
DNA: TGTGCCAGCACCAGGGACACCGCGGACGGAGATACGCAGTATTTT

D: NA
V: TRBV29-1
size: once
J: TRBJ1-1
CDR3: CSVRDNTEAFF
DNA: TGCAGCGTCCGGGACAACACTGAAGCTTTCTTT

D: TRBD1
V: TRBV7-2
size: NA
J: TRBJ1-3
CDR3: CASSPDRGRYTIYF
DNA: TGTGCCAGCAGTCCCGACAGGGGCCGTTACACCATATATTTT

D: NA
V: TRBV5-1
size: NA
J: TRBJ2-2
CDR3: CASSLVVDPRTGELFF
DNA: TGCGCCAGCAGCTTGGTTGTGGATCCAAGGACCGGGGAGCTGTTTTTT

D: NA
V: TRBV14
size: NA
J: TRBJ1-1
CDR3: CASSPAGGAEAFF
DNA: TGTGCCAGCAGCCCGGCTGGAGGGGCTGAAGCTTTCTTT

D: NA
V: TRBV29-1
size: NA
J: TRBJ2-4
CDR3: CSAQEGTSKNIQYF
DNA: TGCAGCGCACAAGAGGGTACCTCCAAAAACATTCAGTACTTC

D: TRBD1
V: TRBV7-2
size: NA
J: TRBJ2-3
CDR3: CASSLGQGYPDTQYF
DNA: TGTGCCAGCAGCTTAGGACAGGGGTACCCAGATACGCAGTATTTT

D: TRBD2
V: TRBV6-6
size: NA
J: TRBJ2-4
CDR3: CASSSLSIAGNIQYF
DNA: TGTGCCAGCAGTTCGCTCTCCATAGCGGGGAACATTCAGTACTTC

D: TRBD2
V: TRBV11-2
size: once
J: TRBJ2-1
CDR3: CASSLELAGASEQFF
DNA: TGTGCCAGCAGCTTAGAACTAGCGGGAGCAAGCGAGCAGTTCTTC

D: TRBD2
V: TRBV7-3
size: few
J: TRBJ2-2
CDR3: CASRQGLAGTGELFF
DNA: TGTGCCAGCAGACAGGGACTAGCGGGAACCGGGGAGCTGTTTTTT